This TCR beta chain was documented in a study of T-cell reconstitution after alpha-beta-depleted transplantation in children. It was with unique molecular identifiers that the TCRbeta library was prepared. MiXCR, run by TCRdb on the PCR reads, gives a single entry per CDR3 protein. The table shows over 5,000 distinct CDR3 sequences, with 15% to 20% occurring only once. Concerning this clonotype itself: Its specificity is unknown.

Regarding the study as a whole: When one year had passed after transplant, most T-cell counts and diversity came from newly produced T cells. Elevated TCRbeta diversity at day 60 was traced, in some patients, to surviving recipient T cells and thymic progenitors.

CDR1 and CDR2 from the germline V gene are DFQATT and SNEGSKA (reference sequence). The CDR3 length is 15 residues. Losses at the gene ends were 0 bases for V and 6 bases for J; bases not matched to a gene: 4. The clonotype was recovered from a male patient between 10 and 17 years old who had a stem cell transplant for acute myeloid leukemia, so the T cells may come from the graft donor. This chain connects TRBV20-1 to TRBJ1-6; 8 bases are a match to TRBD1. This sample comprised PBMCs, mostly from graft donor cells, obtained 60 days after TCRalphabeta/CD19-depleted stem cell transplant. This CDR3 reads CSARDGDRPNSPLHF. The CDR3 DNA sequence: TGCAGTGCTAGAGATGGGGACAGGCCTAATTCACCCCTCCACTTT.